Sequencing of this TCR beta chain was carried out in a study of tumour-infiltrating T cells in Burkitt lymphoma. TCRdb's copy holds only in-frame clones and misses some; the assay was immunoSEQ multiplex PCR. The data contain some 6,600 clones, approximately 81% of them singletons. This TCR was sampled from a human donor with Burkitt lymphoma. The sample was tumor tissue.

The CDR3 here is CASSQANYGYTF. CDR3 bases: TGTGCCAGCAGCCAAGCAAATTATGGCTACACCTTC. V usage is TRBV14 and J usage is TRBJ1-2; D unclear. Germline CDR1 is SGHDN and CDR2 is FVKESK. V shed 1 base and J shed 5 bases, with 5 bases lying between them. This CDR3 contains 12 residues.